This T cell receptor (beta chain) was documented in a study of blood T cells in healthy people across ages. The authors ran a second PCR of about 7 to 12 cycles using a sample-barcoded 5' primer and a J-beta primer mix. At least 2.5 million CDR3-containing paired-end reads were obtained per sample. Via MiXCR, TCRdb re-called the 5' RACE reads, giving one row per CDR3 protein. The data hold some 890,000 distinct CDR3 sequences, with about 27% observed a single time. The sample also formed part of further work on T cells of mothers and their children. Per that paper: Overlap measured in related mother-child pairs was slightly, non-significantly higher than in unrelated pairs.

The receptor comes from a woman in her thirties or forties in good health. What was sequenced was blood.

The chain's CDR3 is CASSPPTGRDTEAFF. The CDR3 DNA reads TGTGCCAGCAGTCCACCGACAGGGAGGGACACTGAAGCTTTCTTT. The rearrangement links TRBV9 to TRBJ1-1; 7 bases line up with TRBD1. The trim removed 5 bases at V and 3 bases at J, leaving 10 bases unmatched. CDR1 and CDR2 (germline): SGDLS, YYNGEE. This CDR3 is 15 amino acids long.